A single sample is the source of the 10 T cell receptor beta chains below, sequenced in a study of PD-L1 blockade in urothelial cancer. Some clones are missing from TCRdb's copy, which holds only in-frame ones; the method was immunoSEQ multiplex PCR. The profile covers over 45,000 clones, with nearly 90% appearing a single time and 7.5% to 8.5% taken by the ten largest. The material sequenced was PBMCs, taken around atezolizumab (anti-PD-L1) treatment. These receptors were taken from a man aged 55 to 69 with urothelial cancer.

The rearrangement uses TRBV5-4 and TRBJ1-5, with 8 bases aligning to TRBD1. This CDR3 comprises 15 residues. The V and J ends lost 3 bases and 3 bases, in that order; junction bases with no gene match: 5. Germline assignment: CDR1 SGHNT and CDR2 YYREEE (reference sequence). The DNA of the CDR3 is TGTGCCAGCAGCTCTGGGACAGGTCACAATCAGCCCCAGCATTTT. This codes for CASSSGTGHNQPQHF.

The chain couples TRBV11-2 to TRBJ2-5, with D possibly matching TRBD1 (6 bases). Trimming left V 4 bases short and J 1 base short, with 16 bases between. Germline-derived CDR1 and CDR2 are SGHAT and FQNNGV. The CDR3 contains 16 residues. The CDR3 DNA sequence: TGTGCCAGCAGCTCCAAGGGGTCGACAGGCCAAGAGACCCAGTACTTC. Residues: CASSSKGSTGQETQYF.

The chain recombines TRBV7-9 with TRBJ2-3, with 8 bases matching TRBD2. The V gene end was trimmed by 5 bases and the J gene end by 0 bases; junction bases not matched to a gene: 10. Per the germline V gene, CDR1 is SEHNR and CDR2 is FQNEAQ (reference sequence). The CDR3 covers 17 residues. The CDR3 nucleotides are TGTGCCAGCAGCCTTGATCGGGGGGGCCCTAGCACAGATACGCAGTATTTT. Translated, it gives CASSLDRGGPSTDTQYF.

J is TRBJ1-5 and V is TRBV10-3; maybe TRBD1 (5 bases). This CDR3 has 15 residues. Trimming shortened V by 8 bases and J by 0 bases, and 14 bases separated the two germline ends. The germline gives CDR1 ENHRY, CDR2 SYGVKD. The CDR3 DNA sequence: TGTGCCATCGGGGGGGGAGTAAATAGCAATCAGCCCCAGCATTTT. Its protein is CAIGGGVNSNQPQHF.

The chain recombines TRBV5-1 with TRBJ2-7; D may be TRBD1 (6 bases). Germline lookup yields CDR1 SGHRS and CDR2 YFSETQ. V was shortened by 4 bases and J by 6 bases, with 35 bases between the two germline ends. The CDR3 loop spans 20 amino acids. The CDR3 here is CASSHWLALRDRRKTFEQYF. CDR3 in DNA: TGCGCCAGCAGCCATTGGTTGGCCCTCCGAGACAGGCGAAAAACATTCGAGCAGTACTTC.

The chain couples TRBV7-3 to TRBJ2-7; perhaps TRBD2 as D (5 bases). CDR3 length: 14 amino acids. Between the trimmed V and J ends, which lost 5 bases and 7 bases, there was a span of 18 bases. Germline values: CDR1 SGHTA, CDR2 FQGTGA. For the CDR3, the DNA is TGTGCCAGCAGCCTCCGGGGAGACCGCGGAGAGCAGTACTTC. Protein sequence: CASSLRGDRGEQYF.

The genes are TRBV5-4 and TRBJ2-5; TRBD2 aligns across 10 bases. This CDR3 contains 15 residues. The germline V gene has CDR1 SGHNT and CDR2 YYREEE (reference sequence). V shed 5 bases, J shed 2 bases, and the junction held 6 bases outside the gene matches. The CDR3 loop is CASSWRTSGQETQYF. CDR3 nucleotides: TGTGCCAGCAGTTGGAGGACTAGCGGTCAAGAGACCCAGTACTTC. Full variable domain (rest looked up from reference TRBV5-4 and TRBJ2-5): ETGVTQSPTHLIKTRGQQVTLRCSSQSGHNTVSWYQQALGQGPQFIFQYYREEENGRGNFPPRFSGLQFPNYSSELNVNALELDDSALYLCASSWRTSGQETQYFGPGTRLLVL.

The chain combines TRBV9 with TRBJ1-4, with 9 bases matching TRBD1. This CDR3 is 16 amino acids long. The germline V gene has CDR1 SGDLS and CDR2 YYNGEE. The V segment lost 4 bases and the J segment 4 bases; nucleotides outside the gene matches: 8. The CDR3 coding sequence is TGTGCCAGCAGCCGGGGACAGGGAAACTTTAATGAAAAACTGTTTTTT. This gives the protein CASSRGQGNFNEKLFF.

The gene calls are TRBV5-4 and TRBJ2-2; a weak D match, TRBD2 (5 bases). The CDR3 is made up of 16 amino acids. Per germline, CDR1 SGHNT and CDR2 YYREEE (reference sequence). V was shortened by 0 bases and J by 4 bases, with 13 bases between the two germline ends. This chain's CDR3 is CASSLETARGTGELFF. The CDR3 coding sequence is TGTGCCAGCAGCTTGGAGACTGCCCGGGGCACCGGGGAGCTGTTTTTT.

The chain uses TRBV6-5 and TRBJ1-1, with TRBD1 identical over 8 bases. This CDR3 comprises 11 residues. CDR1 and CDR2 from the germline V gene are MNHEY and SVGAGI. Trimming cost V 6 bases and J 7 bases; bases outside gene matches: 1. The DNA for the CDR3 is TGTGCCAGCAGGACAGGGGATGAAGCTTTCTTT. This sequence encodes CASRTGDEAFF.